One sample yielded the 32 T cell receptor beta chains listed below, sequenced in a study of T-cell memory formation after mild COVID-19. TCRdb independently ran MiXCR on the 5' RACE reads; one entry per CDR3 protein. This table has under 150,000 distinct CDR3 sequences, 22% appearing once. The material sequenced was PBMCs or a T cell subset sorted from them (not recorded which). These receptors came from a man aged 18 to 30 who had mild COVID-19 (a few samples of this study predate the infection). Cell type and time point are not known.

The chain is built from TRBV12-3 or TRBV12-4 and TRBJ1-3; D unclear. This CDR3 has 12 amino acids. V shed 3 bases and J shed 5 bases, with 5 bases lying between them. The CDR3 reads CASSFSRNTIYF. The CDR3 region has the DNA TGTGCCAGCAGTTTTTCCAGAAACACCATATATTTT.

This clonotype occurred many times. The chain combines TRBV11-2 with TRBJ1-2; D remains ambiguous. CDR1 SGHAT and CDR2 FQNNGV come from the germline V gene. Trimming shortened V by 0 bases and J by 0 bases, and 17 bases separated the two germline ends. This CDR3 region has 18 residues. This CDR3 reads CASSLDPFLGRPNYGYTF. The CDR3 bases are TGTGCCAGCAGCTTAGATCCCTTCTTAGGACGGCCTAACTATGGCTACACCTTC.

The chain couples TRBV25-1 to TRBJ1-2, with D tentatively TRBD1 (6 bases). V was pared by 3 bases and J by 3 bases, with 14 bases between. The CDR3 loop spans 15 amino acids. CDR1 and CDR2 (germline): MGHDK, SYGVNS. Written as DNA, the CDR3 is TGTGCCAGCAGTGACACAAACAGGGATCACTATGGCTACACCTTC. This translates into CASSDTNRDHYGYTF.

This clonotype showed up just a few times. The chain joins TRBV15 to TRBJ2-6, with no clear D. The germline V gene has CDR1 LNHNV and CDR2 YYDKDF (reference sequence). The CDR3 sequence is 17 residues long. The V and J ends lost 0 bases and 0 bases respectively, with 9 bases between them. This CDR3 reads CATSRDPRSSGANVLTF. As DNA, the CDR3 is TGTGCCACCAGCAGAGATCCTCGGAGCTCTGGGGCCAACGTCCTGACTTTC.

This clonotype was recorded once. The chain couples TRBV27 to TRBJ2-5; a weak D match, TRBD1 (7 bases). Germline-derived CDR1 and CDR2 are MNHEY and SMNVEV (reference sequence). The CDR3 contains 15 residues. Between the trimmed V and J ends, which lost 3 bases and 5 bases, there was a span of 16 bases. The CDR3 sequence: CASSLEGAWGETQYF. Here the CDR3 DNA reads TGTGCCAGCAGTTTGGAGGGGGCATGGGGTGAGACCCAGTACTTC.

The chain recombines TRBV29-1 with TRBJ2-1; the D call may be TRBD1 or TRBD2 (5 bases each). Trimming shortened V by 3 bases and J by 7 bases, and 16 bases separated the two germline ends. The CDR3 runs 14 residues. Germline lookup yields CDR1 SQVTM and CDR2 ANQGSEA. The CDR3 DNA sequence: TGCAGCGTTGAGGGGACGGAAGAAGGGAATGAGCAGTTCTTC. This translates into CSVEGTEEGNEQFF.

This chain links TRBV12-3 or TRBV12-4 with TRBJ1-1, with D possibly being TRBD1 (5 bases). V was cut by 3 bases and J by 1 base, with 9 bases left in between. The CDR3 is made up of 14 amino acids. The CDR3 reads CASSFRVGNTEAFF. For the CDR3, the DNA is TGTGCCAGCAGTTTCAGGGTGGGGAACACTGAAGCTTTCTTT.

This chain connects TRBV29-1 to TRBJ2-1; 14 nucleotides align to TRBD2. After removal of 6 bases from V and 0 bases from J, the junction contained 7 bases not matched to a gene. The CDR3 is 17 amino acids. Germline loops: CDR1 SQVTM, CDR2 ANQGSEA. The CDR3 region has the DNA TGCAGCGTGCCGGGACTAGCGGGGGCGAACTCCTACAATGAGCAGTTCTTC. Residues: CSVPGLAGANSYNEQFF.

This clonotype has just a few counts. The CDR3 here is CAWSLGGAYEQYF. The CDR3 region has the DNA TGTGCCTGGAGTCTCGGAGGGGCCTACGAGCAGTACTTC. The gene calls are TRBV30 and TRBJ2-7; possibly TRBD2 for D (6 bases). CDR3 size: 13 residues. CDR1 is GTSNPN and CDR2 is SVGIG in the germline V gene (reference sequence). Trimming shortened V by 2 bases and J by 2 bases, and 10 bases separated the two germline ends.

The J gene is TRBJ2-7, the V gene TRBV7-2; TRBD1 matches 7 bases. The CDR3 covers 15 residues. Trimming took 3 bases from V and 6 from J; bases not matched to a gene: 11. Per the germline V gene, CDR1 is SGHTA and CDR2 is FQGNSA. CDR3 DNA: TGTGCCAGCAGCTTGGAGACAGGGATTGGATCCGAGCAGTACTTC. Amino acids: CASSLETGIGSEQYF.

This clonotype was counted only a few times. The CDR3 is CASSLGGGPQHF. CDR3 sequence (DNA): TGCGCCAGCAGCTTGGGAGGAGGGCCCCAGCATTTT. The V call is TRBV5-1, the J call TRBJ1-5; no clear D gene. This CDR3 has 12 residues. Looked up from germline, CDR1 is SGHRS and CDR2 is YFSETQ. V shed 0 bases and J shed 9 bases, with 7 bases lying between them. The whole variable domain, filled in from reference TRBV5-1 and TRBJ1-5, reads KAGVTQTPRYLIKTRGQQVTLSCSPISGHRSVSWYQQTPGQGLQFLFEYFSETQRNKGNFPGRFSGRQFSNSRSEMNVSTLELGDSALYLCASSLGGGPQHFGDGTRLSIL.

The chain couples TRBV28 to TRBJ2-7; D is unresolved. CDR3 length equals 15 residues. Germline-derived CDR1 and CDR2 are MDHEN and SYDVKM. V lost 4 bases and J lost 3, with 16 bases in between. CDR3 sequence: CASSSTRTGNYEQYV. The CDR3 coding sequence is TGTGCCAGCAGTTCCACCCGGACCGGTAACTACGAGCAGTACGTC.

This clonotype was counted many times. The CDR3 here is CASVTGALNTGELFF. The CDR3 DNA sequence: TGTGCCAGCGTAACAGGGGCACTGAACACCGGGGAGCTGTTTTTT. This chain links TRBV2 with TRBJ2-2, with 7 bases fitting TRBD1. Germline values: CDR1 SNHLY, CDR2 FYNNEI. The CDR3 sequence is 15 residues long. The junction had 7 bases not matched to a gene; V was cut back by 8 bases and J by 1 base. Filled out from reference TRBV2 and TRBJ2-2, the complete variable domain reads EPEVTQTPSHQVTQMGQEVILRCVPISNHLYFYWYRQILGQKVEFLVSFYNNEISEKSEIFDDQFSVERPDGSNFTLKIRSTKLEDSAMYFCASVTGALNTGELFFGEGSRLTVL.

The V gene is TRBV3-1, the J gene TRBJ1-2; 11 bases fit TRBD1. The J segment lost 4 bases and the V segment lost 3 bases, leaving 7 bases of the junction unmatched. CDR1 and CDR2 from the germline V gene are LGHDT and YNNKEL (reference sequence). CDR3 size: 16 residues. The DNA for the CDR3 is TGTGCCAGCAGCCAGCCCGGGACAGGGGGAACCTATGGCTACACCTTC. It encodes CASSQPGTGGTYGYTF.

V usage is TRBV12-3 or TRBV12-4 and J usage is TRBJ2-5, with TRBD2 matching over 10 bases. V shed 3 bases and J 1 base; nucleotides not matched to a gene: 8. CDR3 size: 17 residues. This CDR3 reads CASSFGLAGEPQETQYF. In nucleotides, the CDR3 is TGTGCCAGCAGTTTTGGGCTAGCGGGGGAACCCCAAGAGACCCAGTACTTC.

The rearrangement links TRBV4-1 to TRBJ2-6; 9 nucleotides line up with TRBD1. Germline CDR1 MGHRA, CDR2 YSYEKL. The CDR3 loop spans 17 amino acids. J gave up 2 bases and V 4 bases, and 6 bases lay outside the gene matches. In DNA, the CDR3 is TGCGCCAGCAGCCGGGGACAGGGTCTCACTGGGGCCAACGTCCTGACTTTC. Amino acid sequence: CASSRGQGLTGANVLTF.

This clonotype was found a few times. The chain uses TRBV6-2 or TRBV6-3 and TRBJ2-7, with TRBD1 identical over 7 bases. Germline CDR1 is MNHEY and CDR2 is SVGEGT. The CDR3 is made up of 16 amino acids. V lost 5 bases to trimming and J lost 3 bases; unmatched junction nucleotides: 13. The chain's CDR3 is CASSPLPRQGFYEQYF. CDR3 sequence (DNA): TGTGCCAGCAGTCCCCTCCCGAGACAGGGCTTCTACGAGCAGTACTTC.

V gene TRBV10-3 combines with J gene TRBJ2-3; 9 bases are a match to TRBD2. Germline values: CDR1 ENHRY, CDR2 SYGVKD. The CDR3 length is 16 residues. V lost 2 bases to trimming and J lost 4 bases; unmatched junction nucleotides: 7. The CDR3 nucleotides read TGTGCCATCAGTGAGGATCTAGCGGGGTTTTCAGATACGCAGTATTTT. Translating it yields CAISEDLAGFSDTQYF.

This clonotype occurred a few times. The rearrangement joins TRBV6-6 to TRBJ2-5, with a weak D call TRBD1 (5 bases). The CDR3 runs to 15 residues. Germline V gene data show CDR1 as MNHNY and CDR2 as SVGAGI (reference sequence). The ends were cut back, 1 base at V and 7 bases at J, with 16 bases in the middle. This chain's CDR3 is CASSYYNRPDGTQYF. In DNA, the CDR3 is TGTGCCAGCAGTTACTATAACAGGCCAGACGGGACCCAGTACTTC.

Here the CDR3 reads CASSFSVNYEQYF. DNA of the CDR3: TGTGCCAGTAGTTTCTCAGTCAACTACGAGCAGTACTTC. The chain employs TRBV19 and TRBJ2-7; no clear D gene. The germline gives CDR1 LNHDA, CDR2 SQIVND (reference sequence). Trimming removed 5 bases at V and 3 bases at J, with 11 bases between. The CDR3 consists of 13 residues.

J is TRBJ1-5 and V is TRBV19; D unresolved. V lost 5 bases, J lost 5 bases, and 16 bases lay in between. The CDR3 covers 15 residues. Germline V gives CDR1 LNHDA, CDR2 SQIVND (reference sequence). CDR3 residues: CASSPPPVVDQPQHF. The CDR3 DNA reads as TGTGCCAGTAGTCCCCCCCCGGTGGTAGATCAGCCCCAGCATTTT.

This clonotype was observed a single time. This chain uses TRBV20-1 with TRBJ1-5; D uncertain. Germline V gives CDR1 DFQATT, CDR2 SNEGSKA (reference sequence). The V gene lost 6 bases and the J gene lost 5 bases, with 14 bases spanning the gap. The CDR3 has 13 residues. CDR3 in amino acids: CSAREAIYQPQHF. The DNA for the CDR3 is TGCAGTGCGCGGGAAGCCATCTATCAGCCCCAGCATTTT.

This sequence joins TRBV4-1 and TRBJ1-1; 10 bases are a match to TRBD1. There are 17 residues in the CDR3. Germline V gene lookup returns CDR1 MGHRA and CDR2 YSYEKL. The ends lost 1 base at V and 4 bases at J; junction bases unmatched: 9. The CDR3 DNA reads TGCGCCAGCAGCCAAGTCTATGACAGGGGGCGAGGCACTGAAGCTTTCTTT. It codes for CASSQVYDRGRGTEAFF.

This clonotype occurred a few times. The chain uses TRBV10-3 and TRBJ2-7, with 7 bases that match TRBD1. The CDR3 covers 14 residues. Germline V CDR1 and CDR2: ENHRY, SYGVKD. V lost 5 bases, J lost 2 bases, and 6 bases stayed unmatched. The CDR3 loop is CAISPSQGAYEQYV. Written as DNA, the CDR3 is TGTGCCATCAGTCCTTCTCAGGGGGCCTACGAGCAGTACGTC.

V usage is TRBV2 and J usage is TRBJ2-1; TRBD2 might be the D (6 bases). The CDR3 contains 14 residues. V gave up 11 bases and J gave up 3 bases, with 17 bases separating them. Germline lookup yields CDR1 SNHLY and CDR2 FYNNEI. This chain's CDR3 is CAGQPLANYNEQFF. The CDR3, as DNA: TGTGCCGGGCAGCCGCTAGCGAACTACAATGAGCAGTTCTTC.

This clonotype was detected a few times. The chain employs TRBV6-6 and TRBJ2-3; TRBD2 matches 8 bases. The CDR3 spans 18 residues. V lost 0 bases to trimming and J lost 7 bases; unmatched junction nucleotides: 15. Germline assignment: CDR1 MNHNY and CDR2 SVGAGI (reference sequence). CDR3 in amino acids: CASSYSTLERGFAHTQYF. CDR3 sequence (DNA): TGTGCCAGCAGTTACTCGACGTTGGAGCGGGGGTTCGCCCATACGCAGTATTTT.

This clonotype was seen only a few times. This sequence joins TRBV15 and TRBJ2-3; D remains unclear. Germline assignment: CDR1 LNHNV and CDR2 YYDKDF (reference sequence). This CDR3 is 15 amino acids long. V shed 5 bases and J shed 4 bases, with 16 bases lying between them. As DNA, the CDR3 is TGTGCCACCAGCGGCTCCTCGGTCGGACCAGATACGCAGTATTTT. Amino acid sequence: CATSGSSVGPDTQYF.

This chain connects TRBV5-1 to TRBJ2-7; 8 bases are a match to TRBD1. J was trimmed by 3 bases and V by 3 bases; bases with no gene match: 2. Germline V gives CDR1 SGHRS, CDR2 YFSETQ. This CDR3 has 13 residues. CDR3 sequence (DNA): TGCGCCAGCAGCTCCGGACAGGGCTACGAGCAGTACGTC. It specifies CASSSGQGYEQYV.

This chain uses TRBV12-3 or TRBV12-4 with TRBJ2-7, with D unclear. CDR3 length: 12 residues. V lost 5 bases and J 6 bases, leaving 11 bases between the germline ends. The CDR3 sequence: CASSPFKGEQYF. The CDR3 nucleotides read TGTGCCAGCAGTCCCTTCAAGGGCGAGCAGTACTTC.

This clonotype was recorded a few times. The chain recombines TRBV7-6 with TRBJ1-1; the D is unclear. The germline V gene has CDR1 SGHVS and CDR2 FNYEAQ. This CDR3 has 14 residues. Trimming took off 1 base at V and 8 bases at J, with 14 bases between the two ends. The CDR3 reads CASSLGGGNAEAFF. The CDR3 DNA is TGTGCCAGCAGCTTAGGAGGAGGGAATGCCGAAGCTTTCTTT.

The gene calls are TRBV18 and TRBJ2-7; the match to TRBD1 covers 9 bases. Germline V gene data show CDR1 as KGHSH and CDR2 as LQKENI. The CDR3 contains 14 residues. V trimming: 6 bases; J trimming: 5 bases; junction bases outside the gene matches: 8. CDR3 in DNA: TGTGCCAGCTCCGCCGGGACAGGGTTACACGAGCAGTACGTC. Translation: CASSAGTGLHEQYV.

The chain combines TRBV5-5 with TRBJ1-1, with D hard to call. Trimming removed 5 bases at V and 2 bases at J, with 13 bases between. The CDR3 loop spans 14 amino acids. Looked up from germline, CDR1 is SGHKS and CDR2 is YYEKEE (reference sequence). Here the CDR3 DNA reads TGTGCCAGCAGGCCCGCCCCTGGCAACACTGAAGCTTTCTTT. Its protein product is CASRPAPGNTEAFF.